The TCR beta chain under discussion was sequenced for a study of cytotoxic CD8 clonotypes in ibrutinib-treated CLL (dated by TCRdb to the early 2020s). Broadly, across the study: In this cohort, 15 patients were treatment-naive and ten to eleven were relapsed/refractory, while 17 to 18 had unmutated IGHV. Responses were partial in approximately 24 patients and complete in 2; after median around 68 months follow-up, roughly 14 stayed in remission and about twelve progressed. Samples at response were collected after a median of 12 months of treatment, with a range of roughly 6 to 40 months. Samples averaged 255,043 productive templates and tens of thousands of productive rearrangements. Of the approximately 90 people in the trial, about 25 had longitudinal samples available. Cryopreserved peripheral blood mononuclear cells were collected before treatment, at response, and at either disease progression or sustained remission. Every remission and progressive disease sample was obtained while ibrutinib was still being received by the patients. Overall study results and their limits: At baseline, clonality was higher than in age-matched healthy donors and showed a strong correlation with circulating CD8+ T-cell counts. Clonality rose at ibrutinib response, remained stable during sustained remission, and dropped back toward baseline at progression. Public clonotypes were rare and either contracted or stayed stable during treatment, and the rise in clonality at ibrutinib response reflected the expansion of private clonotypes. Lymph node repertoires were not examined, and the timing of sampling was not matched between patients in sustained remission and those whose disease progressed.

On a MiSeq, deep resolution sequencing aimed for a depth between 1 in 1 million and 1 in 200,000 T cells, with each clonotype covered approximately 9.8x on average. TCR beta libraries were generated with the immunoSEQ hsTCRB Kit. In the original analysis: The data were analyzed with ImmunoSEQ Analyzer and ImmunoSEQ Data Assistant, and V, D and J gene assignments followed IMGT definitions. Clonality was computed as one minus normalized Shannon entropy of productive rearrangement frequencies, ranging from 0 to 1. Only overrepresented clonotypes making up at least 0.05% of the repertoire of each patient were included in the public clonotype analysis. Repertoires from about a dozen age-matched healthy donors in immuneACCESS were used as clonality controls. TCRdb took over this immuneACCESS table, retaining in-frame rearrangements with V and J assigned. Such tables are incomplete; in checked studies, under half of the missing clones stem from an unresolved V gene, and the remainder is unexplained. From that table come the V and J calls and clone size; the DNA was used to work out D and trimming. Here the sample has 150,000 to 200,000 clones; more than 65% occur a single time. The ten largest make up approximately 2% of the sample.

The CDR3 spans 14 residues, from the cysteine through the phenylalanine. Just CDR3 DNA is preserved here, 42 bases in frame from base 1. V gives up 6 bases and J gives up 3 bases, and the segment between their germline ends measures 14 bases. As encoded in the germline V gene (reference sequence), CDR1 is MNHEY while CDR2 is SMNVEV. Concerning this clone: The specificity of this receptor is unknown. Nothing much larger sits one base from this clone, and base qualities are not available.

The time point label, as the study defines it: approximately 11 months on ibrutinib. For TCR beta library preparation, approximately 2 micrograms of genomic DNA were isolated from cryopreserved PBMCs. Longitudinal blood samples from CLL patients receiving ibrutinib monotherapy were subjected to high-throughput TCR beta sequencing. The patients were enrolled in a single-center, open-label phase 2 trial of ibrutinib monotherapy. The clonotype was recovered from a human donor with chronic lymphocytic leukemia. The input for sequencing was PBMCs, taken after 12 months of ibrutinib treatment. Rearrangement joined TRBV27 to TRBJ1-2, with the D segment identity uncertain. Here is the DNA: TGTGCCAGCAGCGAGGGCGATGAACACTATGGCTACACCTTC. This yields the protein CASSEGDEHYGYTF.